Included here is one TCR beta chain sequence, with context. The target of this receptor is not known. The input lacks base qualities; no much larger clone sits a single base away. The entry originates in a study of blood T cell repertoires in COVID-19 (dated by TCRdb to 2018 to 2020). Looking at the study overall: Collaborator samples came from the United States, Italy and Spain and covered acute and convalescent phases of COVID-19. The prospective study material was composed of cDNA or gDNA derived from T cells, B-cell-depleted T cells, or PBMCs. Subjects who had been exposed to COVID-19, were actively infected with it, or had recovered from it provided the deeply sampled blood TCRbeta repertoires that made up the dataset. The repertoires were released in a freely available public database meant as a resource for research on the immune response to SARS-CoV-2. Samples were obtained from the ongoing ImmuneRACE study (first 160 participants) and from 1,200 or so subjects provided by 6 global collaborators. A de-identified subject ID, COVID-19 status, age in years and sex were almost always included in the sample metadata. Where available, HLA class I and class II types were taken from metadata supplied by the sample provider and were not determined by assay-based typing.

TCRbeta CDR3 regions were amplified from genomic DNA by means of the immunoSEQ Assay, a bias-controlled multiplex PCR. The source study handled its data this way. Nucleated cell counts per sample were estimated from amplification of reference gene primers within the assay. Sequence reads were collapsed and filtered to measure the absolute abundance of every unique TCRbeta CDR3 rearrangement. Productive Simpson clonality was computed per sample as the square root of Simpson's diversity index over productive rearrangements. TCRdb took this table from immuneACCESS and kept in-frame rearrangements with V and J called. Such tables lack part of the clones; where checked against another copy, unresolved V genes explain under half of the gap, and the rest is unexplained. The V and J calls and the clone size are those of that table, but D and trimming were determined from the DNA. Here the sample has around 300,000 clones; roughly 90% occur a single time. In total, the top ten clones hold 2.2% of the sample.

The investigation overall reported the following: How much clinical and demographic metadata was included differed by source and by participant, and the metadata was provided uncurated.

V sheds 2 bases and J sheds 5 bases, leaving 6 bases between their ends. The CDR3 runs 13 amino acids, cysteine and phenylalanine included. Only the CDR3 DNA stays, 39 bases, in frame from base 1. CDR1 and CDR2 were assigned from the germline V gene as KGHSH and LQKENI. In Seattle, one collaborating source enrolled patients while the infection was active and tracked those patients longitudinally over the course of disease. Collaborating institutions collected whole blood in K2EDTA tubes following their own protocols. Collaborator samples were shipped for TCRbeta analysis as frozen whole blood, isolated PBMCs, or DNA extracted from either sample type.

The sequenced sample was peripheral blood. The V gene is TRBV18 and the J gene is TRBJ2-2; TRBD2 is perhaps the D gene, given 5 matching bases. The source is a woman in her 30s with COVID-19, enrolled during active disease. This receptor carries the CDR3 CASSPEGTGELFF. The bases are TGTGCCAGCTCACCAGAGGGTACCGGGGAGCTGTTTTTT.